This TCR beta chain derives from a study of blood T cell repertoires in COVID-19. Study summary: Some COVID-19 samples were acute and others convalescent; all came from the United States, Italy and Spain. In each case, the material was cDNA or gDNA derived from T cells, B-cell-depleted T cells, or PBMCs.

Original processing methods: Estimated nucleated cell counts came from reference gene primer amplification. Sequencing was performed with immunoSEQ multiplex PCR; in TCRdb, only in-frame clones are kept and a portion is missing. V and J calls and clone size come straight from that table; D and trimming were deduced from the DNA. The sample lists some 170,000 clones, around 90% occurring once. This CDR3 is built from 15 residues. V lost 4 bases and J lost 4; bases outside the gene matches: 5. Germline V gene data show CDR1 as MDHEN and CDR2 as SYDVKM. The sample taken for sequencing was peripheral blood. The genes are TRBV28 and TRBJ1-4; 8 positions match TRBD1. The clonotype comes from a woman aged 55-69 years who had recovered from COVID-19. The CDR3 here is CASSSDRGRNEKLFF. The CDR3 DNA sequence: TGTGCCAGCAGTTCCGACAGGGGCCGTAATGAAAAACTGTTTTTT.